This TCR beta chain was recorded in a study of blood T cell repertoires in COVID-19. Study-wide background: The United States, Italy and Spain provided the acute and convalescent COVID-19 samples. Sample material is recorded as cDNA or gDNA derived from T cells, B-cell-depleted T cells, or PBMCs.

As handled by the study authors: Reference gene primers were amplified, and this amplification served to estimate nucleated cell counts. Libraries were prepared by immunoSEQ multiplex PCR; TCRdb keeps only in-frame clonotypes and omits some of them. Clone size and the V and J calls come from that table; the DNA yielded D and trimming. The sample consists of 140,000 to 150,000 clones, about 76% of them appearing once. Material for sequencing was peripheral blood. The sequence derives from a human donor in a cohort sampled during active COVID-19.

The chain's CDR3 is CASSTIAGGETQYF. The CDR3 DNA follows: TGCGCCAGCAGCACCATAGCGGGAGGCGAGACCCAGTACTTC. V is TRBV5-1 and J is TRBJ2-5, with 10 bases matching TRBD2. Germline V gene data show CDR1 as SGHRS and CDR2 as YFSETQ. This CDR3 is built from 14 residues. V dropped 4 bases and J dropped 5; count of bases not matched to a gene: 5.